A selection of T cell receptor beta chains follows, all from one sample in a study of T-cell memory formation after mild COVID-19. TCRdb re-called the 5' RACE reads through MiXCR, storing one row per CDR3 protein. Among hundreds of thousands of distinct CDR3 sequences listed, roughly 20% were seen once. Source material: PBMCs or a T cell subset sorted from them (not recorded which). All receptors derive from an adult woman who had mild COVID-19 (a few samples of this study predate the infection). Cell type and time point are not known. The CDR3 runs from the conserved cysteine through the conserved F or W. Each record gives: V gene, clone size, J gene, D gene, CDR3 protein, CDR3 DNA. A D gene is named only where the DNA matches it firmly. The size field is filled for only some rows; it gives once, few, many or a size class.

>TRBV7-3|.|TRBJ2-3|TRBD1
CASSFGDRAGGDTQYF
TGTGCCAGCAGCTTCGGGGACAGGGCCGGAGGAGATACGCAGTATTTT
>TRBV30|.|TRBJ2-1|.
CAWKGPGKNEQFF
TGTGCCTGGAAGGGCCCGGGGAAGAATGAGCAGTTCTTC
>TRBV4-2|.|TRBJ1-1|TRBD1
CASSHIGQGKTTEAFF
TGTGCCAGCAGTCATATCGGACAGGGAAAGACCACTGAAGCTTTCTTT
>TRBV7-2|.|TRBJ2-5|.
CASSPGAGRETQYF
TGTGCCAGCAGCCCGGGGGCGGGGCGAGAGACCCAGTACTTC
>TRBV20-1|.|TRBJ2-2|TRBD2
CSAREIAGGTGELFF
TGCAGTGCTAGGGAGATAGCGGGAGGTACCGGGGAGCTGTTTTTT
>TRBV7-9|.|TRBJ2-5|TRBD2
CASSLAGGPWETQYF
TGTGCCAGCAGCCTAGCGGGGGGGCCCTGGGAGACCCAGTACTTC
>TRBV5-1|few|TRBJ1-2|.
CASSTTGYGYTF
TGCGCCAGCAGCACCACAGGATATGGCTACACCTTC
>TRBV7-2|.|TRBJ2-3|TRBD2
CASSLWPGGSTDTQYF
TGTGCCAGCAGCTTATGGCCGGGGGGGAGCACAGATACGCAGTATTTT
>TRBV3-1|.|TRBJ2-3|.
CASSWDSPDTQYF
TGTGCCAGCAGCTGGGACTCCCCAGATACGCAGTATTTT
>TRBV7-9|.|TRBJ2-1|TRBD1
CASSMGQGWSEQFF
TGTGCCAGCAGCATGGGACAGGGGTGGAGTGAGCAGTTCTTC
>TRBV3-1|.|TRBJ2-1|TRBD2
CASSQGGTSGAITNEQFF
TGTGCCAGCAGCCAAGGAGGGACTAGCGGGGCAATTACAAATGAGCAGTTCTTC
>TRBV6-2/TRBV6-3|.|TRBJ2-3|TRBD2
CASSYTLAGTDTQYF
TGTGCCAGCAGTTACACCCTAGCGGGGACAGATACGCAGTATTTT
>TRBV2|few|TRBJ2-2|.
CASSDSYGTGELFF
TGTGCCAGCAGTGACAGTTATGGCACCGGGGAGCTGTTTTTT
>TRBV7-9|.|TRBJ2-5|.
CASSLALLEETQYF
TGTGCCAGCAGCTTAGCCCTCTTAGAAGAGACACAGTACTTC
>TRBV6-1|.|TRBJ2-1|TRBD2
CASISPRGGSYNEQFF
TGTGCCAGCATCTCCCCTCGGGGGGGCTCCTACAATGAGCAGTTCTTC
>TRBV6-5|.|TRBJ1-1|.
CATSAGTQNTEAFF
TGTGCCACCTCCGCAGGGACTCAGAACACTGAAGCTTTCTTT
>TRBV18|.|TRBJ2-5|.
CASSPYSGETQYF
TGTGCCAGCTCACCATACTCGGGAGAGACCCAGTACTTC
>TRBV7-6|few|TRBJ2-5|.
CASSLPLAVAQYF
TGTGCCAGCAGCTTACCTCTGGCCGTGGCCCAGTACTTC
>TRBV12-3/TRBV12-4|.|TRBJ2-1|.
CASSPESYSNEQFF
TGTGCCAGCAGTCCCGAGAGCTATTCCAATGAGCAGTTCTTC
>TRBV15|.|TRBJ2-5|.
CATSRREPQETQYF
TGTGCCACCAGCAGAAGAGAGCCCCAAGAGACCCAGTACTTC
>TRBV19|.|TRBJ2-3|.
CASSIKQGADTQYF
TGTGCCAGTAGTATCAAACAGGGAGCCGATACGCAGTATTTT
>TRBV19|.|TRBJ2-1|.
CASTPFGAGYNEQFF
TGTGCCAGTACCCCGTTTGGGGCCGGATACAATGAGCAGTTCTTC
>TRBV7-9|.|TRBJ1-1|.
CASSLGAQGTEAFF
TGTGCCAGCAGCTTAGGAGCTCAGGGCACTGAAGCTTTCTTT
>TRBV9|.|TRBJ2-7|TRBD2
CASSVDGGGAFSYEQYF
TGTGCCAGCAGCGTAGATGGGGGGGGAGCTTTCTCCTACGAGCAGTACTTC
>TRBV14|.|TRBJ2-5|.
CASSQSFQQETQYF
TGTGCCAGCAGCCAATCCTTCCAACAAGAGACCCAGTACTTC
>TRBV4-3|.|TRBJ2-7|TRBD2
CASSQEWSGRGPSRYEQYF
TGCGCCAGCAGCCAAGAGTGGAGCGGGAGGGGGCCATCTAGGTACGAGCAGTACTTC
>TRBV27|.|TRBJ2-2|.
CASSSMGGDGELFF
TGTGCCAGCAGTTCAATGGGCGGTGACGGGGAGCTGTTTTTT
>TRBV20-1|.|TRBJ2-7|TRBD1
CSAGGQGDIYEQYF
TGCAGTGCTGGGGGACAGGGGGATATCTACGAGCAGTACTTC
>TRBV3-1|.|TRBJ1-1|.
CASSQPGSEAFF
TGTGCCAGCAGCCAACCCGGGAGCGAAGCTTTCTTT
>TRBV6-2/TRBV6-3|.|TRBJ2-1|.
CASSYKYNEQFF
TGTGCCAGCAGTTACAAGTACAATGAGCAGTTCTTC
>TRBV6-4|few|TRBJ2-1|.
CASSGSVTSYNEQFF
TGTGCCAGCAGTGGGTCAGTTACCTCCTACAATGAGCAGTTCTTC
>TRBV4-1|.|TRBJ1-2|.
CASSQETGDGYTF
TGCGCCAGCAGCCAAGAAACCGGAGATGGCTACACCTTC
>TRBV19|.|TRBJ1-2|TRBD1
CASRGTGSNYGYTF
TGTGCCAGTAGAGGGACAGGGTCCAACTATGGCTACACCTTC
>TRBV24-1|many|TRBJ2-3|.
CATSPGSTDTQYF
TGTGCCACAAGCCCGGGTAGCACAGATACGCAGTATTTT
>TRBV7-2|.|TRBJ1-1|.
CASRRGGPMNTEAFF
TGTGCCAGCAGGCGGGGGGGTCCTATGAACACTGAAGCTTTCTTT
>TRBV5-1|.|TRBJ2-3|TRBD1
CASSLDRGSSTDTQYF
TGCGCCAGCAGCTTGGACAGGGGATCTAGCACAGATACGCAGTATTTT
>TRBV19|.|TRBJ2-5|.
CASSAGAGETQYF
TGTGCCAGTAGCGCGGGGGCAGGGGAGACCCAGTACTTC
>TRBV10-3|.|TRBJ2-3|.
CAISKGVSPDTQYF
TGTGCCATCAGTAAGGGGGTGTCGCCAGATACGCAGTATTTT
>TRBV6-1|few|TRBJ1-3|.
CASGQLFSGNTIYF
TGTGCCAGCGGCCAACTTTTCTCTGGAAACACCATATATTTT
>TRBV2|.|TRBJ2-3|TRBD2
CASKASGYPDTQYF
TGTGCCAGCAAGGCTAGCGGGTACCCAGATACGCAGTATTTT
>TRBV9|.|TRBJ2-1|.
CASSVEAGSYNEQFF
TGTGCCAGCAGCGTAGAGGCGGGGTCCTACAATGAGCAGTTCTTC
>TRBV7-8|few|TRBJ1-5|.
CASSLLSYYSNQPQHF
TGTGCCAGCAGCTTATTGTCATACTATAGCAATCAGCCCCAGCATTTT
>TRBV7-9|.|TRBJ2-7|.
CASSHNPWDEQYF
TGTGCCAGCAGCCACAACCCCTGGGACGAGCAGTACTTC
>TRBV7-3|.|TRBJ2-4|.
CASSPQGSVYRAIQYF
TGTGCCAGCAGCCCTCAGGGGTCCGTTTATCGAGCCATTCAGTACTTC
>TRBV7-3|.|TRBJ2-5|.
CASSPSAGAGETQYF
TGTGCCAGCAGTCCCTCGGCGGGGGCTGGCGAGACCCAGTACTTC
>TRBV5-6|.|TRBJ2-1|.
CASSLVGKQFF
TGTGCCAGCAGCTTGGTAGGAAAGCAGTTCTTC
>TRBV12-3/TRBV12-4|.|TRBJ1-2|.
CASSPPPRDKNYGYTF
TGTGCCAGCAGTCCACCGCCCCGGGACAAGAACTATGGCTACACCTTC
>TRBV20-1|.|TRBJ2-7|TRBD2
CSAPAGLAGYEQYF
TGCAGTGCCCCGGCGGGACTAGCGGGTTACGAGCAGTACTTC
>TRBV7-9|few|TRBJ2-7|.
CASSRLGSMIEQYF
TGTGCCAGCAGCCGCCTAGGTTCGATGATCGAGCAGTACTTC
>TRBV20-1|few|TRBJ2-7|.
CSARAVVGAETSYEQYF
TGCAGTGCTAGAGCGGTCGTGGGGGCGGAGACCTCCTACGAGCAGTACTTC